This T cell receptor (beta chain) emerged from a study of CD8 T cells in Susac syndrome. A quantity of roughly 0.5 to 1 ug RNA underwent reverse transcription using random hexamers. From the immunoSEQ multiplex PCR reads, TCRdb called clonotypes with MiXCR, one entry per CDR3 protein. This table has 140,000 or so distinct CDR3 sequences, roughly 94% appearing once. This clonotype was picked up one time. This TCR was sampled from a human donor in good health. Sequencing used CD4+ T cells from PBMCs.

CDR3 amino acids: CASSHRRGGITDTQYF. The CDR3 nucleotides read TGTGCCAGCAGCCACAGGCGCGGGGGGATTACAGATACGCAGTATTTT. The rearrangement links TRBV3-1 to TRBJ2-3, with 8 bases fitting TRBD2. CDR3 length: 16 amino acids. CDR1 is LGHDT and CDR2 is YNNKEL in the germline V gene (reference sequence). V was pared by 3 bases and J by 3 bases, with 8 bases of the junction left unmatched.